What follows is one T cell receptor beta chain and its context. As yet, its antigen is unknown. Patients in the study, people with chemo-refractory metastatic non-small-cell lung cancer, received focal radiation plus ipilimumab CTLA-4 blockade. V was cut by 6 bases and J by 3 bases, with 14 bases left in between. CDR3 length: 14 residues. The germline V gene has CDR1 MNHNS and CDR2 SASEGT. This table comes from immunoSEQ multiplex PCR, and its TCRdb copy is limited to in-frame clones, with some not included. The sample contains tens of thousands of clones, 65% to 80% of which appear only once. The sample originates from a study of radiotherapy plus CTLA-4 blockade in lung cancer. Across the study: With 31% of patients having disease control, objective responses were seen in under 20%.

Whole-study results and caveats: There was expansion of tumor-derived TCR clones in blood after radiotherapy plus ipilimumab.

The receptor was isolated from a human donor with non-small cell lung cancer who had stable disease on radiotherapy plus ipilimumab. The sample in question was peripheral blood, obtained from a patient treated with radiotherapy plus ipilimumab. The V call is TRBV6-1, the J call TRBJ1-1, with unresolved D. The CDR3 nucleotides read TGTGCCAGCAGCCCGGAAGGGAAAGACACTGAAGCTTTCTTT. Translating it yields CASSPEGKDTEAFF.